This TCR beta chain was observed in a study of blood T cell repertoires in COVID-19 (TCRdb year 2020). Concerning the study at large: The collaborator samples originated in the United States, Italy and Spain and spanned the acute and convalescent phases of COVID-19. The sample metadata nearly always contained a de-identified subject ID, COVID-19 status, age in years and sex. The repertoires were released in a freely available public database meant as a resource for research on the immune response to SARS-CoV-2. The prospective study material was composed of cDNA or gDNA derived from T cells, B-cell-depleted T cells, or PBMCs. Deeply sampled blood TCRbeta repertoires from subjects exposed to, actively infected with, or recovered from COVID-19 were included in the dataset. The samples were drawn from the first 160 participants of the ongoing ImmuneRACE study and from some 1,300 subjects provided by 6 global collaborators. HLA class I and class II types, where available, came from metadata supplied by the sample provider rather than from assay-based typing.

Whole blood was collected in K2EDTA tubes by collaborating institutions according to the institutions' own protocols. For TCRbeta analysis, collaborators shipped samples as frozen whole blood, isolated PBMCs, or DNA extracted from either of those sample types. There are 15 amino acids in the CDR3, from cysteine to phenylalanine inclusive. The CDR3 DNA has 45 bases and is translated from base 1. V is cut by 1 base and J by 7 bases, and the space between the germline ends is 16 bases. CDR1 and CDR2 are read off the germline V gene as SGHTA and FQGTGA. For this clone: Its antigen is currently not known. The sample holds no much larger clone one base away, and base qualities are not on file.

Study-wide findings and limitations: The quantity of clinical and demographic metadata differed by source and by participant and was supplied without curation.

TCRbeta CDR3 regions were amplified from genomic DNA by means of the immunoSEQ Assay, a bias-controlled multiplex PCR. The published analysis was carried out like this. The number of nucleated cells in each sample was estimated by amplification of reference gene primers within the assay. To quantify the absolute abundance of each unique TCRbeta CDR3 rearrangement, sequence reads were collapsed and filtered. Productive Simpson clonality was computed per sample as the square root of Simpson's diversity index over productive rearrangements. Held by TCRdb, this immuneACCESS table contains in-frame sequences only and omits some clones. Under half of the omission traces to an unresolved V gene where checked; the cause of the rest is unknown. Clone size and the V and J calls come from that table; the DNA yielded D and trimming. A total of some 380,000 clones appear in this sample, 90% of them only once. The ten biggest clones cover roughly 6.8% of the sample.

This chain is built from TRBV7-3 and TRBJ1-2; the D gene is perhaps TRBD1, from 5 matching bases. The sequenced sample was peripheral blood. The TCR comes from a man between 18 and 29 years old with active or convalescent COVID-19. The DNA sequence is given as TGTGCCAGCAGCTTAATGGCGTCGGGGGAGAGTGGCTACACCTTC. This encodes CASSLMASGESGYTF.